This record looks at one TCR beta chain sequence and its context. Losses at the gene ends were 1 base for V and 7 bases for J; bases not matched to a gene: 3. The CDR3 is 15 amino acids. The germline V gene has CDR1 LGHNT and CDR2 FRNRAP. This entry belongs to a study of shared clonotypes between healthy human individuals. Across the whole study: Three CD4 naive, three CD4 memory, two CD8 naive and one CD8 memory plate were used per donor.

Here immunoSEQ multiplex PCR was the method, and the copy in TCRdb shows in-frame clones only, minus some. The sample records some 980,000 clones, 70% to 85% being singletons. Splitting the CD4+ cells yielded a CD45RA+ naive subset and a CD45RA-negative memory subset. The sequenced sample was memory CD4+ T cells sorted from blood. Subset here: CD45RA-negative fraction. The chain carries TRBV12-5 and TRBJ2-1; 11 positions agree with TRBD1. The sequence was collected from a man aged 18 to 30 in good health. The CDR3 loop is CASGLGTGGMNEQFF. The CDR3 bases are TGTGCTAGTGGTTTGGGGACAGGGGGCATGAATGAGCAGTTCTTC. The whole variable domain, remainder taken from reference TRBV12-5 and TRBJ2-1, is DARVTQTPRHKVTEMGQEVTMRCQPILGHNTVFWYRQTMMQGLELLAYFRNRAPLDDSGMPKDRFSAEMPDATLATLKIQPSEPRDSAVYFCASGLGTGGMNEQFFGPGTRLTVL.